This T cell receptor (beta chain) came from a study of blood T cell repertoires in COVID-19. Across the whole study: The analysed material was cDNA or gDNA that came from T cells, B-cell-depleted T cells, or PBMCs.

Germline CDR1 MNHEY, CDR2 SVGAGI. The CDR3 extends over 14 amino acids. The V gene lost 7 bases and the J gene lost 3 bases, with 15 bases spanning the gap. The cohort comprised adults aged about 18 to 90 years residing in about two dozen US areas. Some clones are missing from TCRdb's copy, which holds only in-frame ones; the method was immunoSEQ multiplex PCR. The sample consists of roughly 430,000 clones, 88% of them appearing once. This TCR was recovered from a woman in her thirties or forties with acute COVID-19. This chain joins TRBV6-5 and TRBJ1-2, with D possibly TRBD1 on 6 matching bases. The source material was PBMCs or T cells enriched from blood (not recorded which). For the CDR3, the DNA is TGTGCCAGCATTCGACAGGATTTGGACTATGGCTACACCTTC. This encodes CASIRQDLDYGYTF.